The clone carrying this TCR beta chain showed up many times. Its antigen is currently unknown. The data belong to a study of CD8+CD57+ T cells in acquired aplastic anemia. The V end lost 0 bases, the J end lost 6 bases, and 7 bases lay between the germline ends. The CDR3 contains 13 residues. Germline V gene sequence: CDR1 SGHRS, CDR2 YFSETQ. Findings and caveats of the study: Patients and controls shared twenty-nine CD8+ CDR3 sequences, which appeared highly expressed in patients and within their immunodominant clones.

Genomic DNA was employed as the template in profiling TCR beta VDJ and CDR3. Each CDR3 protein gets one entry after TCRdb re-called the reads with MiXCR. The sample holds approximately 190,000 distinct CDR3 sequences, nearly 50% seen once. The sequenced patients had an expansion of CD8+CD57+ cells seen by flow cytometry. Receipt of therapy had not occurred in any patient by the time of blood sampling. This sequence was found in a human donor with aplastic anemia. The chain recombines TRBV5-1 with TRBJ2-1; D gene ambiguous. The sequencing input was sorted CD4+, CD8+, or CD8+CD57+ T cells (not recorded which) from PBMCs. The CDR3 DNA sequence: TGCGCCAGCAGCTTGGCGGCTAGCAATGAGCAGTTCTTC. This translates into CASSLAASNEQFF.